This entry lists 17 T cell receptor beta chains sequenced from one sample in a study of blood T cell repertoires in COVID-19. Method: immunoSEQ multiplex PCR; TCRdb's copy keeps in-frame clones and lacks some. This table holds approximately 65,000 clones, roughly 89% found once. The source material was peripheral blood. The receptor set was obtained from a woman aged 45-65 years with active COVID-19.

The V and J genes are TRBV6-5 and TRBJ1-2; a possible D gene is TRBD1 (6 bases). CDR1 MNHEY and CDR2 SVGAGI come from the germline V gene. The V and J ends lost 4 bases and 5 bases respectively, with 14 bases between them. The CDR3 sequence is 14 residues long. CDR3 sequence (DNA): TGTGCCAGCAGTTGGGACATGGAGGCGTATGGCTACACCTTC. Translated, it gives CASSWDMEAYGYTF.

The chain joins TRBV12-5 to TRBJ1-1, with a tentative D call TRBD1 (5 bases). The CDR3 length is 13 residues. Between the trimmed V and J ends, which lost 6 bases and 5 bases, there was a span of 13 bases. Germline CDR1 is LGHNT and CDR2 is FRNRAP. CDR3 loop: CASGRTGRTEAFF. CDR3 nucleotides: TGTGCTAGTGGCCGAACAGGTCGGACTGAAGCTTTCTTT.

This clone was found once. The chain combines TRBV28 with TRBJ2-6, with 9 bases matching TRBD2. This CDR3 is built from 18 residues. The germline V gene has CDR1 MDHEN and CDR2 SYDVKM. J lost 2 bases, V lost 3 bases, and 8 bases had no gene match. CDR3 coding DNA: TGTGCCAGCAGTTTTTCGGTAGTAGCGGGAGCTGGGGCCAACGTCCTGACTTTC. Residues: CASSFSVVAGAGANVLTF.

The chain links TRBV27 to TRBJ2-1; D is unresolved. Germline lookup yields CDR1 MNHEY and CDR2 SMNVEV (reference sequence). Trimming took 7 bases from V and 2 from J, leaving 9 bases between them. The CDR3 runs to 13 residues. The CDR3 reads CASKEIAYNEQFF. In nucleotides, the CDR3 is TGTGCCAGCAAGGAGATAGCCTACAATGAGCAGTTCTTC.

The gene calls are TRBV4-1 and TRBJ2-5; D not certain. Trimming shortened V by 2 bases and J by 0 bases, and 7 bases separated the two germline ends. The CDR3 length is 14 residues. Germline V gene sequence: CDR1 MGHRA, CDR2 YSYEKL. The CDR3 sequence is CASSQRSDQETQYF. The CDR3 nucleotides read TGCGCCAGCAGCCAAAGATCAGACCAAGAGACCCAGTACTTC.

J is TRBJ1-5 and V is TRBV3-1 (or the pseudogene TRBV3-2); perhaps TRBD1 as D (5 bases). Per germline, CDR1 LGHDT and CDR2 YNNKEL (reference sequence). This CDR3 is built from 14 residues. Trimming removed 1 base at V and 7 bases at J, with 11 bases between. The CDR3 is CASSQAGEKQPQHF. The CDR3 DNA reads TGTGCCAGCAGCCAAGCGGGGGAGAAACAGCCCCAGCATTTT.

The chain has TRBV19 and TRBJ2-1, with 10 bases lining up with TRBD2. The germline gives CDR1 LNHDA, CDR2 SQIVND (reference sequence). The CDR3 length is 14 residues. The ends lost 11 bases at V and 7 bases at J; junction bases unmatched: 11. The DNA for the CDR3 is TGTGCCGTGACCTCTAGCGGGAGCTGGAATGAGCAGTTCTTC. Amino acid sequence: CAVTSSGSWNEQFF. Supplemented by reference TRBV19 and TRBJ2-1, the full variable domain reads DGGITQSPKYLFRKEGQNVTLSCEQNLNHDAMYWYRQDPGQGLRLIYYSQIVNDFQKGDIAEGYSVSREKKESFPLTVTSAQKNPTAFYLCAVTSSGSWNEQFFGPGTRLTVL.

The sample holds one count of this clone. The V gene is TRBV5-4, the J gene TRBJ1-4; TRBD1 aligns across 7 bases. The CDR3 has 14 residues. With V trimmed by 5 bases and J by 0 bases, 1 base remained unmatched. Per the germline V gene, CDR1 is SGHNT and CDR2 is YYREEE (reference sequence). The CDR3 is CASSDRATNEKLFF. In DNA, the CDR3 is TGTGCCAGCAGTGACAGGGCAACTAATGAAAAACTGTTTTTT.

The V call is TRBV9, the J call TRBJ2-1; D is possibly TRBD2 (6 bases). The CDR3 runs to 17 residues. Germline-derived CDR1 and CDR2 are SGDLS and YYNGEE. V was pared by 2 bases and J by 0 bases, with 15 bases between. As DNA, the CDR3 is TGTGCCAGCAGCGTCACGGGGCGCGGGGACTCCTACAATGAGCAGTTCTTC. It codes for CASSVTGRGDSYNEQFF.

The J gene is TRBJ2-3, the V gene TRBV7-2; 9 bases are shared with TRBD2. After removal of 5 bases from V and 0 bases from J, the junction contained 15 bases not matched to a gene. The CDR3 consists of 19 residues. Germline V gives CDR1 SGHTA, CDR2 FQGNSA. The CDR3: CASSGGRASGTPSTDTQYF. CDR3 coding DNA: TGTGCCAGCAGCGGGGGGCGGGCTAGCGGGACGCCTAGCACAGATACGCAGTATTTT.

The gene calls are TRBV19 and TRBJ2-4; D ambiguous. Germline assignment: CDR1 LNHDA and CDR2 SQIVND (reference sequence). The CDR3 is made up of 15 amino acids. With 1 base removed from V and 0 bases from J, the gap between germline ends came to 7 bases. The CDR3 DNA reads TGTGCCAGTAGTATAGGGGCAGGAGCCAAAAACATTCAGTACTTC. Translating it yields CASSIGAGAKNIQYF.

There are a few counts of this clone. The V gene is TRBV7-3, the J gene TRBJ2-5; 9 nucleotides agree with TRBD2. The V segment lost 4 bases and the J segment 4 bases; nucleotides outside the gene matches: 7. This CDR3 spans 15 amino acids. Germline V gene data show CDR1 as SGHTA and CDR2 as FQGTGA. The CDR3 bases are TGTGCCAGCAGCTATAGCGGGAGAGGGATAGAGACCCAGTACTTC. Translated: CASSYSGRGIETQYF.

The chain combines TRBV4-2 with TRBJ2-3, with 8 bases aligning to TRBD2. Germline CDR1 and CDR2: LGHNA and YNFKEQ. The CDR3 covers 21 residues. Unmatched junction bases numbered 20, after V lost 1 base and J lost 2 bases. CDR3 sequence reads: CASSQARVVSGTKSYTDTQYF. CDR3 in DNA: TGTGCCAGCAGCCAAGCACGAGTGGTTAGCGGGACCAAATCATACACAGATACGCAGTATTTT.

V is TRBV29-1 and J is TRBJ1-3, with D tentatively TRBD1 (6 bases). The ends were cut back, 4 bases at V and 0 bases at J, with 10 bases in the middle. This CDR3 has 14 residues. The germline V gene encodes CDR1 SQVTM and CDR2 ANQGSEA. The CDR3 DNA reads TGCAGCGTTGGGGACACAGCCTCTGGAAACACCATATATTTT. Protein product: CSVGDTASGNTIYF.

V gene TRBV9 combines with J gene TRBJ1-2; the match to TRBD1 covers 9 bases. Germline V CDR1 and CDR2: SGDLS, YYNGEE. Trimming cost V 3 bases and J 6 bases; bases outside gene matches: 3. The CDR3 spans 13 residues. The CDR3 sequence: CASSGGQGDGYTF. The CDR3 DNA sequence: TGTGCCAGCAGCGGGGGACAGGGAGATGGCTACACCTTC. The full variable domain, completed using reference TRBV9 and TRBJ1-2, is DSGVTQTPKHLITATGQRVTLRCSPRSGDLSVYWYQQSLDQGLQFLIQYYNGEERAKGNILERFSAQQFPDLHSELNLSSLELGDSALYFCASSGGQGDGYTFGSGTRLTVV.

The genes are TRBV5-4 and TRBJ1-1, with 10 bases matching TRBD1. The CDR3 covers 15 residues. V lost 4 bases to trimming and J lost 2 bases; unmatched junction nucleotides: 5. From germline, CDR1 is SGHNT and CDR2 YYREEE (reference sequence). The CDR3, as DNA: TGTGCCAGCAGCCGCGGACAGGGGGATAACACTGAAGCTTTCTTT. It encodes CASSRGQGDNTEAFF.

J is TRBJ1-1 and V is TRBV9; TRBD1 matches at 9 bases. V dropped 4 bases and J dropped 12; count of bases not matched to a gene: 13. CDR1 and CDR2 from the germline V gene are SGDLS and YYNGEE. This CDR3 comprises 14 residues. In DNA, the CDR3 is TGTGCCAGCAGCCCCATCGACCGGGACAGGGCTCCTTTCTTT. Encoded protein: CASSPIDRDRAPFF. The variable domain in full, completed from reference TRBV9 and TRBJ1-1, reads DSGVTQTPKHLITATGQRVTLRCSPRSGDLSVYWYQQSLDQGLQFLIQYYNGEERAKGNILERFSAQQFPDLHSELNLSSLELGDSALYFCASSPIDRDRAPFFGQGTRLTVV.